This TCR beta chain is from a study of shared clonotypes between healthy human individuals. About the study: Plates per donor: three CD4 naive, three CD4 memory, two CD8 naive, one CD8 memory. Broader study findings: Unshared clonotypes carried lower generation probabilities than those common to all four donors. Naive CD4 clonotypes were shared across several donors at 4.5% to 6.5%.

In regard to this clone: What it binds is unknown.

Libraries were prepared by immunoSEQ multiplex PCR; TCRdb keeps only in-frame clonotypes and omits some of them. The repertoire includes 2.3 million or so clones, approximately 95% of them detected once, and 0.39% sits in the top ten. Per germline, CDR1 MNHNY and CDR2 SVGAGI (reference sequence). V was trimmed by 1 base and J by 2 bases, leaving 9 bases between them. This CDR3 contains 14 residues. This TCR was sampled from a man aged 18-30 years in good health. Some clones in this sample may be carry-over from other donors' samples. This chain joins TRBV6-6 and TRBJ2-7; D unresolved. Sequencing was carried out using naive CD4+ T cells from PBMCs. Subset of the sample: CD45RA+ positively selected. The CDR3 coding sequence is TGTGCCAGCAGTTACTGGGGTTTCCCCTACGAGCAGTACTTC. Residues: CASSYWGFPYEQYF.